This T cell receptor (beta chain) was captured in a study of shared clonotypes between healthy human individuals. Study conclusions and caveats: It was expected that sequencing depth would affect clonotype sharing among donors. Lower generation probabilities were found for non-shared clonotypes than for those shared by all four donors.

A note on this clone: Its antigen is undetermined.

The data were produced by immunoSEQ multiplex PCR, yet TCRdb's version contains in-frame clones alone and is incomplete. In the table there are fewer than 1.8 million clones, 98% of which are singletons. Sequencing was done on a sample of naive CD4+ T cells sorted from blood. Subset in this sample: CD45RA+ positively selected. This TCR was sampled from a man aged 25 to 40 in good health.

DNA of the CDR3: TGTGCCAGCTCACTCACCGGACAGGGAGGAGGAGAAAAACTGTTTTTT. This translates into CASSLTGQGGGEKLFF. The genes are TRBV18 and TRBJ1-4, with 8 nucleotides matching TRBD1. This CDR3 has 16 residues. Germline values: CDR1 KGHSH, CDR2 LQKENI. Germline trimming cut 4 bases from V and 8 bases from J; bases unmatched to any gene: 12.